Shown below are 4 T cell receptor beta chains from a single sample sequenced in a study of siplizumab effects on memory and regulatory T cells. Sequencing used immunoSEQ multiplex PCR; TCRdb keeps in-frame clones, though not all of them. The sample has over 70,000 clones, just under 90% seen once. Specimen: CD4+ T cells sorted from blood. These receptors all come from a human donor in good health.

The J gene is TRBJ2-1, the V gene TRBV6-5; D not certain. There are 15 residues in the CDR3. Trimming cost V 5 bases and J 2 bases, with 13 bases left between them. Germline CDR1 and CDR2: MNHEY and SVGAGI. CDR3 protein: CASSGVGVTYNEQFF. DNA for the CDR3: TGTGCCAGCAGTGGGGTCGGTGTAACCTACAATGAGCAGTTCTTC.

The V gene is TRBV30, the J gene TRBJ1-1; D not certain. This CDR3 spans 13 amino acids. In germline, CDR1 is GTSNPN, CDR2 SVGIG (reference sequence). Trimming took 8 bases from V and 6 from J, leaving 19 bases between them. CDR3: CAESRAGNAEAFF. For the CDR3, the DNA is TGTGCCGAGTCAAGGGCCGGAAACGCTGAAGCTTTCTTT.

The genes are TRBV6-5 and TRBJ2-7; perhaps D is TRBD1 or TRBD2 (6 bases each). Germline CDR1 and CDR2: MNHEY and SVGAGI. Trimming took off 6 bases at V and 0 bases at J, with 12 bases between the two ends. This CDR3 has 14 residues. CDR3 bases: TGTGCCAGCAGCCAGGGGAGGAGCTCCTACGAGCAGTACTTC. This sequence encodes CASSQGRSSYEQYF.

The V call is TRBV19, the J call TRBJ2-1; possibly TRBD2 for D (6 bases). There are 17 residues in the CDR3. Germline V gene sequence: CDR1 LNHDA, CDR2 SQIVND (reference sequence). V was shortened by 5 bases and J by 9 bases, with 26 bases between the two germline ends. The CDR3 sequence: CASSSGWGSGPSTEQFF. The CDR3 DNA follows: TGTGCCAGTAGTTCGGGCTGGGGGAGCGGGCCATCAACTGAGCAGTTCTTC.